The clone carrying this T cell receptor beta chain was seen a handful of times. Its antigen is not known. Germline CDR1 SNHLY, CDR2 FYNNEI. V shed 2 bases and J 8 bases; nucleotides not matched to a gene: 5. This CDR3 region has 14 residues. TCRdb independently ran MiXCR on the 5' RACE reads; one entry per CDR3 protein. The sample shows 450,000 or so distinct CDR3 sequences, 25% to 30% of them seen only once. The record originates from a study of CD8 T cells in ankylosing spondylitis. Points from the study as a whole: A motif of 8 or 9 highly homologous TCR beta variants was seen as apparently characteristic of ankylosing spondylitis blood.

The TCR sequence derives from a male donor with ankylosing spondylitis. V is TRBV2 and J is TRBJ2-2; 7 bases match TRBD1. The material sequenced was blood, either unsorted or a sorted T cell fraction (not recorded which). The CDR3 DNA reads TGTGCCAGCAGTGAACAAAGGGGGCCGGGGGAGCTGTTTTTT. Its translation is CASSEQRGPGELFF.